Presented here are 4 T cell receptor beta chains from one specimen sequenced in a study of T-cell reconstitution after alpha-beta-depleted transplantation in children. Molecular barcoding with unique molecular identifiers was used for the TCRbeta library. TCRdb processed the PCR reads anew with MiXCR; each CDR3 protein has one entry. The table records hundreds of thousands of distinct CDR3 sequences, 10% to 15% of them present only once. Sequenced material: PBMCs, mostly from graft donor cells, taken 360 days after TCRalphabeta/CD19-depleted stem cell transplant. The origin of the receptors is a male patient aged 10 to 17 who had a stem cell transplant for acute myeloid leukemia, so the T cells may come from the graft donor.

Comments on this clonotype: At one of its ends the junction is not consistent with the germline gene, which may arise from a read error. CDR3 sequence (DNA): TGTGCCAGCAGTCCTCGGACTAGCGGGAGAGTTAGAACAGATACGCGGTATTTT. Its translation: CASSPRTSGRVRTDTRYF. The V gene is TRBV6-2 or TRBV6-3, the J gene TRBJ2-3, with 13 bases matching TRBD2. CDR1 is MNHEY, CDR2 SVGEGT, per germline. There are 18 residues in the CDR3.

The chain employs TRBV19 and TRBJ2-5; either TRBD1 or TRBD2 may supply D (5 bases each). Germline V gene lookup returns CDR1 LNHDA and CDR2 SQIVND (reference sequence). V lost 7 bases, J lost 2 bases, and 23 bases lay in between. The CDR3 sequence is 17 residues long. The CDR3 sequence: CASKETALAREQETQYF. For the CDR3, the DNA is TGTGCCAGTAAGGAGACAGCCCTAGCCAGAGAGCAAGAGACCCAGTACTTC.

The rearrangement joins TRBV11-1 to TRBJ1-6; D unclear. Germline values: CDR1 SGHAT, CDR2 FQDESV (reference sequence). This CDR3 is 16 amino acids long. Deletions cut 4 bases from V and 8 bases from J, with 18 bases between. CDR3 protein: CASSYTRSAEDSPLHF. The CDR3 nucleotides are TGTGCCAGCAGCTACACCCGGTCCGCGGAGGATTCACCCCTCCACTTT.

The V and J genes are TRBV29-1 and TRBJ2-7; D ambiguous. Trimming removed 2 bases from V and 6 bases from J, with 5 bases in between. CDR1 and CDR2 from the germline V gene are SQVTM and ANQGSEA. The CDR3 runs to 10 residues. CDR3 region: CSVETGEQYF. The DNA for the CDR3 is TGCAGCGTTGAAACGGGCGAGCAGTACTTC.